This TCR beta chain was captured by sequencing in a study of CXCR3-negative and CXCR3-positive naive CD8 T cells. Details on this clonotype: Antigen unknown.

Overall study findings and caveats: TRBV-TRBJ usage was similar across naive CXCR3 subsets but distinct in memory cells. TRB CDR3s were more hydrophobic in CXCR3-positive than in CXCR3-negative naive cells.

In preparing the TRB cDNA libraries, 5' RACE with UMI labels was used. TCRdb re-called the 5' RACE reads, yielding one record per CDR3 amino acid sequence without DNA. This sample's table has roughly 130,000 distinct CDR3 sequences. There are 17 residues in the CDR3. Germline V CDR1 and CDR2: MRHNA, SNTAGT. This TCR was sampled from a human donor in good health. Some clones in this sample may be carry-over from other donors' samples. V and J are TRBV6-4 and TRBJ1-2. The specimen was naive CXCR3+ CD8+ T cells from blood. The subset denotes: CD45RO-CCR7+CD27+CD95- naive CD8+ T cells expressing CXCR3 (TNR3+). CDR3 sequence: CASTEYRDSLSKAGYTF.